These 22 T cell receptor beta chains share one sample of origin, sequenced in a study of OX40 agonist ivuxolimab in advanced cancers. Repertoires were generated with immunoSEQ multiplex PCR, while TCRdb's copy carries only in-frame clones and drops some. The sample shows around 46,000 clones, roughly four fifths of them seen only once. The sequences come from CD4+ or CD8+ T cells sorted from blood, collected in a trial of the OX40 agonist ivuxolimab. The receptors derive from an adult with an advanced solid tumor such as melanoma, head and neck, liver or kidney cancer.

The CDR3 nucleotides read TGCGCCAGCAGCTCGACACCATCGACAGGGGGCCGGGAGACCCAGTACTTC. It yields the protein CASSSTPSTGGRETQYF. The genes are TRBV5-1 and TRBJ2-5, with 10 bases fitting TRBD1. The J segment lost 5 bases and the V segment lost 3 bases, leaving 13 bases of the junction unmatched. The germline CDR1 and CDR2 sequences are SGHRS and YFSETQ. The CDR3 is made up of 17 amino acids.

In its sample, this clone was seen a few times. V gene TRBV9 combines with J gene TRBJ2-1; 7 bases match TRBD1. CDR1 and CDR2 (germline): SGDLS, YYNGEE. V lost 4 bases to trimming and J lost 8 bases; unmatched junction nucleotides: 12. The CDR3 sequence is 15 residues long. The CDR3 coding sequence is TGTGCCAGCAGCCCTCGGACAGGTCTTGACCATGAGCAGTTCTTC. Its translation is CASSPRTGLDHEQFF.

The chain carries TRBV5-1 and TRBJ1-2; 11 bases are shared with TRBD1. The V and J ends lost 0 bases and 8 bases, in that order; junction bases with no gene match: 6. The germline V gene has CDR1 SGHRS and CDR2 YFSETQ. The CDR3 contains 15 residues. This CDR3 reads CASSLAGTGGSGYTF. CDR3 DNA sequence: TGCGCCAGCAGCTTGGCCGGGACAGGGGGTTCCGGCTACACCTTC.

Notes on this clone: An end of the junction does not agree with germline; a read error may underlie this. This chain uses TRBV11-3 with TRBJ2-7, with a possible D match to TRBD1 (6 bases). This CDR3 has 14 amino acids. Germline assignment: CDR1 SGHNT and CDR2 YENEEA. The chain's CDR3 is CASSLGGKGDEQYF. Written as DNA, the CDR3 is TGTGCCAGCAGTTTAGGGGGAAAAGGGGACGAGCAGTACTTC.

V gene TRBV19 combines with J gene TRBJ1-2, with 9 bases aligning to TRBD1. V was pared by 8 bases and J by 1 base, with 8 bases of the junction left unmatched. The germline gives CDR1 LNHDA, CDR2 SQIVND (reference sequence). The CDR3 has 15 amino acids. The CDR3: CASWDRAGVNYGYTF. The CDR3 bases are TGTGCCAGTTGGGACAGGGCAGGGGTTAACTATGGCTACACCTTC.

In this sample, this clone turned up a few times. The same CDR3 is also encoded by other DNA sequences in this sample. V gene TRBV2 combines with J gene TRBJ2-7; D is undetermined. Germline CDR1 SNHLY, CDR2 FYNNEI. The CDR3 length is 12 residues. Between the trimmed V and J ends, which lost 6 bases and 4 bases, there was a span of 10 bases. CDR3 bases: TGTGCCAGCAGCGAAAATGCTTACGAGCAGTACTTC. Its protein product is CASSENAYEQYF.

V gene TRBV7-2 combines with J gene TRBJ1-2; possibly TRBD1 for D (6 bases). The V end lost 1 base, the J end lost 3 bases, and 9 bases lay between the germline ends. Germline loops: CDR1 SGHTA, CDR2 FQGNSA. The CDR3 loop spans 14 amino acids. CDR3 residues: CASSLDQGHYGYTF. CDR3 DNA sequence: TGTGCCAGCAGCTTAGATCAGGGGCACTATGGCTACACCTTC.

As to this clone: Mismatch with germline at one junction end may stem from a read error. This CDR3 is also generated by other DNA sequences in the sample. The chain has TRBV10-3 and TRBJ2-7; 8 nucleotides line up with TRBD1. Germline V gene sequence: CDR1 ENHRY, CDR2 SYGVKD. CDR3 size: 14 residues. The CDR3 bases are TGCGCCATCACTCCGGACAGGGTGGATGACGAGCAGTACTTC. Amino acid sequence: CAITPDRVDDEQYF.

V gene TRBV19 combines with J gene TRBJ2-7; TRBD1 might be the D (5 bases). From germline, CDR1 is LNHDA and CDR2 SQIVND (reference sequence). This CDR3 comprises 12 residues. The V and J ends lost 6 bases and 6 bases respectively, with 12 bases between them. CDR3 region: CASSADRGEQYF. The DNA for the CDR3 is TGTGCCAGTAGCGCCGACAGAGGCGAGCAGTACTTC. Full variable domain (remainder filled in from reference TRBV19 and TRBJ2-7): DGGITQSPKYLFRKEGQNVTLSCEQNLNHDAMYWYRQDPGQGLRLIYYSQIVNDFQKGDIAEGYSVSREKKESFPLTVTSAQKNPTAFYLCASSADRGEQYFGPGTRLTVT.

The chain joins TRBV19 to TRBJ1-2; 11 nucleotides align to TRBD1. Germline V CDR1 and CDR2: LNHDA, SQIVND (reference sequence). The CDR3 is 14 amino acids. Losses at the gene ends were 9 bases for V and 8 bases for J; bases not matched to a gene: 11. Here the CDR3 DNA reads TGTGCCAGCTCGGGACAGGGGGATCTACAAGGCTACACCTTC. Protein: CASSGQGDLQGYTF. Filled out from reference TRBV19 and TRBJ1-2, the complete variable domain reads DGGITQSPKYLFRKEGQNVTLSCEQNLNHDAMYWYRQDPGQGLRLIYYSQIVNDFQKGDIAEGYSVSREKKESFPLTVTSAQKNPTAFYLCASSGQGDLQGYTFGSGTRLTVV.

V usage is TRBV11-2 and J usage is TRBJ2-3; TRBD2 matches at 9 bases. V lost 7 bases to trimming and J lost 5 bases; unmatched junction nucleotides: 10. There are 15 residues in the CDR3. Germline loops: CDR1 SGHAT, CDR2 FQNNGV. This CDR3 is CASTLTSGWGDTQYF. The CDR3 DNA reads TGTGCCAGCACCCTAACTAGCGGGTGGGGAGATACGCAGTATTTT.

The chain uses TRBV15 and TRBJ1-4, with no clear D. Trimming left V 8 bases short and J 3 bases short, with 16 bases between. The germline gives CDR1 LNHNV, CDR2 YYDKDF (reference sequence). The length of the CDR3 is 15 residues. The CDR3, as DNA: TGTGCCACCTCGAGCCGGGCCAGGTCTAATGAAAAACTGTTTTTT. Protein product: CATSSRARSNEKLFF.

The chain links TRBV5-4 to TRBJ2-1, with 9 bases that match TRBD2. Germline V lookup: CDR1 SGHNT, CDR2 YYREEE (reference sequence). The CDR3 is 15 residues long. The V and J ends lost 4 bases and 8 bases, in that order; junction bases with no gene match: 10. The CDR3 protein is CASSPRGGLIDEQFF. Written as DNA, the CDR3 is TGTGCCAGCAGCCCGCGGGGGGGCCTGATCGATGAGCAGTTCTTC.

This clone was seen only once. V and J are TRBV27 and TRBJ2-7; D is perhaps TRBD1 or TRBD2 (5 bases each). The germline gives CDR1 MNHEY, CDR2 SMNVEV (reference sequence). CDR3 length: 14 residues. V gave up 5 bases and J gave up 4 bases, with 15 bases separating them. CDR3 coding DNA: TGTGCCAGCAGTCCCCGGGGCAGAGAGTACGAGCAGTACTTC. This encodes CASSPRGREYEQYF.

V gene TRBV5-1 combines with J gene TRBJ2-2; the D is unclear. CDR1 SGHRS and CDR2 YFSETQ come from the germline V gene. V shed 0 bases and J shed 0 bases, with 6 bases lying between them. The CDR3 runs to 15 residues. The CDR3 loop is CASSLARSNTGELFF. The CDR3 bases are TGCGCCAGCAGCTTGGCACGATCGAACACCGGGGAGCTGTTTTTT.

This rearrangement joins TRBV30 to TRBJ2-7, with 8 bases identical to TRBD2. V lost 2 bases and J lost 2; bases outside the gene matches: 2. The CDR3 sequence is 13 residues long. Germline V CDR1 and CDR2: GTSNPN, SVGIG (reference sequence). CDR3 region: CAWSTGGPYEQYF. The CDR3 DNA sequence: TGTGCCTGGAGTACGGGGGGGCCCTACGAGCAGTACTTC.

This clone was observed a few times. This chain uses TRBV5-5 with TRBJ2-7, with 14 bases matching TRBD2. After removal of 7 bases from V and 0 bases from J, the junction contained 15 bases not matched to a gene. The germline gives CDR1 SGHKS, CDR2 YYEKEE (reference sequence). The CDR3 sequence is 19 residues long. Written as DNA, the CDR3 is TGTGCCAGCGTCCTCAAAGGGACTAGCGGGGGTTTTCCCTCCTACGAGCAGTACTTC. It translates to CASVLKGTSGGFPSYEQYF.

The V call is TRBV4-1, the J call TRBJ1-5; no clear D. V dropped 4 bases and J dropped 7 bases, with 17 bases sitting between them. In germline, CDR1 is MGHRA, CDR2 YSYEKL. There are 15 residues in the CDR3. The DNA for the CDR3 is TGCGCCAGCAGCCCCCGGGAAGGCCGGGAGCAGCCCCAGCATTTT. Encoded protein: CASSPREGREQPQHF.

In its sample, this clone was seen once. J is TRBJ2-3 and V is TRBV7-2, with TRBD2 identical over 11 bases. V was pared by 5 bases and J by 1 base, with 5 bases of the junction left unmatched. CDR1 and CDR2 (germline): SGHTA, FQGNSA. The CDR3 has 16 residues. The CDR3 nucleotides read TGTGCCAGCAGCCATGGGACTAGCGGTCGCACAGATACGCAGTATTTT. This sequence encodes CASSHGTSGRTDTQYF. Full variable domain (remainder filled in from reference TRBV7-2 and TRBJ2-3): GAGVSQSPSNKVTEKGKDVELRCDPISGHTALYWYRQSLGQGLEFLIYFQGNSAPDKSGLPSDRFSAERTGGSVSTLTIQRTQQEDSAVYLCASSHGTSGRTDTQYFGPGTRLTVL.

This clone was detected once. The chain employs TRBV19 and TRBJ2-1; possibly TRBD2 for D (7 bases). Germline assignment: CDR1 LNHDA and CDR2 SQIVND (reference sequence). The CDR3 extends over 15 amino acids. Trimming removed 5 bases from V and 1 base from J, with 12 bases in between. CDR3 DNA: TGTGCCAGTAGTGGGCGGGGGCCATCCTACAATGAGCAGTTCTTC. Its translation is CASSGRGPSYNEQFF.

This chain joins TRBV4-1 and TRBJ1-2; no definite D call. Germline V gives CDR1 MGHRA, CDR2 YSYEKL. This CDR3 region has 15 residues. V lost 0 bases, J lost 5 bases, and 13 bases lay in between. The chain's CDR3 is CASSQDTAGRYGYTF. The CDR3 DNA reads TGCGCCAGCAGCCAAGATACGGCAGGAAGGTATGGCTACACCTTC.

The rearrangement joins TRBV7-9 to TRBJ1-1; D is unresolved. Germline lookup yields CDR1 SEHNR and CDR2 FQNEAQ (reference sequence). This CDR3 has 14 amino acids. V lost 1 base, J lost 2 bases, and 8 bases lay in between. The CDR3 spells CASSLVGHNTEAFF. The CDR3 DNA is TGTGCCAGCAGCTTAGTAGGCCATAACACTGAAGCTTTCTTT.